These T cell receptor beta chains were read from a single sample in a study of OX40 agonist ivuxolimab in advanced cancers. Clones were sequenced by immunoSEQ multiplex PCR, and TCRdb holds only the in-frame ones, with some missing. The sample records more than 60,000 clones, 77% being singletons. The source material was CD4+ or CD8+ T cells sorted from blood, sampled in a trial of the OX40 agonist ivuxolimab. Receptors originate from an adult with an advanced solid tumor such as melanoma, head and neck, liver or kidney cancer. CDR3s include the opening cysteine and the closing phenylalanine or tryptophan. D genes are given only for firm matches. Size tells how often a clone was seen (once, few, many) or the class of an expanded clone, and some rows leave it out.

D: .; size: .; J: TRBJ1-1; V: TRBV6-6; CDR3: CASRRTVVNTEAFF; DNA: TGTGCCAGCAGGCGGACAGTCGTTAACACTGAAGCTTTCTTT
D: .; size: .; J: TRBJ2-4; V: TRBV7-9; CDR3: CASSPGTEIAKNIQYF; DNA: TGTGCCAGCAGCCCTGGGACGGAAATAGCCAAAAACATTCAGTACTTC
D: TRBD1; size: .; J: TRBJ2-7; V: TRBV6-1; CDR3: CASSTDRGGEQYF; DNA: TGTGCCAGCAGTACGGACAGGGGGGGCGAGCAGTACTTC
D: .; size: .; J: TRBJ1-2; V: TRBV27; CDR3: CASSLAGVRGGYTF; DNA: TGTGCCAGCAGTTTAGCGGGGGTTAGGGGTGGCTACACCTTC
D: .; size: .; J: TRBJ1-1; V: TRBV6-5; CDR3: CASSPRQPLWEAFF; DNA: TGTGCCAGCAGTCCCCGACAACCGCTGTGGGAAGCTTTCTTT
D: .; size: .; J: TRBJ2-7; V: TRBV19; CDR3: CASGGGSEQYF; DNA: TGTGCCAGTGGGGGAGGCAGCGAGCAGTACTTC
D: TRBD1; size: .; J: TRBJ1-1; V: TRBV7-9; CDR3: CASITGTGDTEAFF; DNA: TGTGCCAGCATCACCGGGACAGGGGACACTGAAGCTTTCTTT
D: .; size: .; J: TRBJ2-7; V: TRBV28; CDR3: CASIGQASDEQYF; DNA: TGTGCCAGCATCGGGCAGGCTTCCGACGAGCAGTACTTC
D: .; size: .; J: TRBJ2-7; V: TRBV9; CDR3: CASSVGPKSYEQYF; DNA: TGTGCCAGCAGCGTAGGCCCGAAATCCTACGAGCAGTACTTC
D: .; size: .; J: TRBJ2-7; V: TRBV2; CDR3: CASGLGTYEQYF; DNA: TGTGCCAGTGGTCTCGGCACCTACGAGCAGTACTTC
D: TRBD2; size: .; J: TRBJ2-3; V: TRBV10-3; CDR3: CAIAGGPDTQYF; DNA: TGTGCCATCGCGGGAGGGCCAGATACGCAGTATTTT
D: .; size: .; J: TRBJ2-7; V: TRBV2; CDR3: CASKRVSSSYEQYF; DNA: TGTGCCAGCAAAAGGGTTAGTAGCTCCTACGAGCAGTACTTC
D: .; size: few; J: TRBJ1-4; V: TRBV5-1; CDR3: CASSSRGWDEKLFF; DNA: TGCGCCAGCAGCTCCCGGGGGTGGGATGAAAAACTGTTTTTT